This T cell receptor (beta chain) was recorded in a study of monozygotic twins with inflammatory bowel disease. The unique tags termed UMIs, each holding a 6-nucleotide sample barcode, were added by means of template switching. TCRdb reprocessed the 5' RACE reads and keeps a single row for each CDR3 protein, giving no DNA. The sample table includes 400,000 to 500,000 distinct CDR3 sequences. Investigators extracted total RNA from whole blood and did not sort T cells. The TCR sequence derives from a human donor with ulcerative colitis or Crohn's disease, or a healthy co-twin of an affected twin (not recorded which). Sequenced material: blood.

CDR3 region: CAWSAGNYYEQYF. The chain links TRBV30 to TRBJ2-7. Germline V gene data show CDR1 as GTSNPN and CDR2 as SVGIG (reference sequence). This CDR3 is built from 13 residues. Full variable domain (missing parts from reference TRBV30 and TRBJ2-7): SQTIHQWPATLVQPVGSPLSLECTVEGTSNPNLYWYRQAAGRGLQLLFYSVGIGQISSEVPQNLSASRPQDRQFILSSKKLLLSDSGFYLCAWSAGNYYEQYFGPGTRLTVT.